This TCR beta chain derives from a study of OX40 agonist ivuxolimab in advanced cancers. Libraries were prepared by immunoSEQ multiplex PCR; TCRdb keeps only in-frame clonotypes and omits some of them. This sample carries approximately 15,000 clones, about four fifths of them seen once, and the ten largest clones take around 44%. Turning to this clone: Its antigen remains unknown.

Broader study findings: Clonal expansion was seen in CD4+ and CD8+ blood T cells by week 6 at 0.1 to 3.0 mg/kg.

Material: CD4+ or CD8+ T cells sorted from blood, obtained in a trial of the OX40 agonist ivuxolimab. This TCR was recovered from an adult with an advanced solid tumor such as melanoma, head and neck, liver or kidney cancer.

The CDR3 sequence: CARSGVGSPLHF. The CDR3 DNA sequence: TGTGCCAGAAGCGGGGTTGGTTCACCCCTCCACTTT. This chain links TRBV5-3 with TRBJ1-6, with D hard to call. TRBV5-3 is noted as an ORF with a role that remains uncertain. CDR3 length: 12 residues. V lost 4 bases and J lost 9, with 8 bases in between.